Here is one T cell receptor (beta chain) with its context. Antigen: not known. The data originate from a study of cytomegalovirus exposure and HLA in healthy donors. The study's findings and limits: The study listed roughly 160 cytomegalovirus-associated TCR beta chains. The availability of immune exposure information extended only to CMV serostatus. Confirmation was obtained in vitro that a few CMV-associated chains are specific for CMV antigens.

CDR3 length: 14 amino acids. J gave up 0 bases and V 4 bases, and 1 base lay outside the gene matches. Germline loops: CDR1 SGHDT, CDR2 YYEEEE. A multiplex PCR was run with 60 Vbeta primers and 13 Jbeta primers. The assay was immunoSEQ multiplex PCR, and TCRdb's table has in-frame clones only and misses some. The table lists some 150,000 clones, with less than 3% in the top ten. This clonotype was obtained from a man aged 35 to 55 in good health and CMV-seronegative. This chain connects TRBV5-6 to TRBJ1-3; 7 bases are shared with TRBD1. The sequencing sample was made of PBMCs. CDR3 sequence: CASSGTVSGNTIYF. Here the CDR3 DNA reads TGTGCCAGCAGCGGGACAGTCTCTGGAAACACCATATATTTT.